Detailed here is one T cell receptor (beta chain). The antigen is unknown. CDR1 is SGHNT, CDR2 YENEEA, per germline. The CDR3 is made up of 14 amino acids. This entry comes from a study of blood T cells in healthy people across ages. General study results and limits: A strong correlation between TCR beta diversity and naive T cell percentage was seen.

Combining a sample-barcoded 5' primer with a J-beta primer mix, a second PCR ran for about 7 to 11 cycles. TCRdb re-analysed the 5' RACE reads in MiXCR, keeping a single row per CDR3 protein. The repertoire has about 1,500,000 distinct CDR3 sequences, around 39% of them found once; the top ten carry 7% to 9%. The sequencing sample was made of blood. The J gene is TRBJ2-4, the V gene TRBV11-3; TRBD1 matches at 8 bases. TRBJ2-7 matches the DNA end more closely, so the J call is doubtful. The clonotype comes from a woman younger than 35 in good health. The CDR3 loop is CASSRTGQGDEQYF. CDR3 in DNA: TGTGCCAGCAGCCGGACAGGGCAGGGCGACGAGCAGTACTTC.